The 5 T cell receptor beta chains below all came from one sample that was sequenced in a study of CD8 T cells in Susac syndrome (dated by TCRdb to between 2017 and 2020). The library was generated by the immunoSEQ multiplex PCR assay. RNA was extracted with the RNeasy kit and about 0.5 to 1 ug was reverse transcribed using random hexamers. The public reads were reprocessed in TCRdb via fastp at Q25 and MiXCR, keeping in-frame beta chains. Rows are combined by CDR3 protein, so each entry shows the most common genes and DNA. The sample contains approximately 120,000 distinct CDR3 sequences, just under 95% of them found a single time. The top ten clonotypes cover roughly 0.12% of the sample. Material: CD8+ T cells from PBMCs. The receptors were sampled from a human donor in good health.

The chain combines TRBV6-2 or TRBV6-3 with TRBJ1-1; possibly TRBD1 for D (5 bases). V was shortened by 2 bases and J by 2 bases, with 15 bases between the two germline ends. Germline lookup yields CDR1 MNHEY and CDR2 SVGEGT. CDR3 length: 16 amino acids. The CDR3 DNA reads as TGTGCCAGCAGTTACAATTGGGGCAGTTTCAACACTGAAGCTTTCTTT. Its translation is CASSYNWGSFNTEAFF.

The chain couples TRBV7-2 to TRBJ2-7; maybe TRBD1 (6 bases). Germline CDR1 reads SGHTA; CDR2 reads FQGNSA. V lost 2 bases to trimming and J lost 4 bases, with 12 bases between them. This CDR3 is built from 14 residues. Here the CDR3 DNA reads TGTGCCAGCAGCTTACCAGGGGCGAAATACGAGCAGTACTTC. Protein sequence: CASSLPGAKYEQYF.

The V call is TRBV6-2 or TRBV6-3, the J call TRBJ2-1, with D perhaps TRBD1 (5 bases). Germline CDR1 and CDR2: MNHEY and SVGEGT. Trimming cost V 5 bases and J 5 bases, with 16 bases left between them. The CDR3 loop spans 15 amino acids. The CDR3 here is CASSTPGHENNEQFF. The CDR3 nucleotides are TGTGCCAGCAGTACACCCGGACACGAGAACAATGAGCAGTTCTTC.

The CDR3 region has the DNA TGTGCCAGCAGCTTAGATACAGGGGGAGGTGAGCAGTTCTTC. Its protein product is CASSLDTGGGEQFF. The rearrangement joins TRBV7-2 to TRBJ2-1; 8 bases align to TRBD1. Germline V gives CDR1 SGHTA, CDR2 FQGNSA. There are 14 residues in the CDR3. V lost 1 base to trimming and J lost 9 bases; unmatched junction nucleotides: 5.

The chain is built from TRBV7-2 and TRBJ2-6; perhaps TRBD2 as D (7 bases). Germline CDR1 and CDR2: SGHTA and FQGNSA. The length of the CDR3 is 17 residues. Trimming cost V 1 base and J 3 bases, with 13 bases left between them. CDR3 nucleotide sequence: TGTGCCAGCAGCTTAGATACGGGGGGCGGTGGGGCCAACGTCCTGACTTTC. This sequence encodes CASSLDTGGGGANVLTF.